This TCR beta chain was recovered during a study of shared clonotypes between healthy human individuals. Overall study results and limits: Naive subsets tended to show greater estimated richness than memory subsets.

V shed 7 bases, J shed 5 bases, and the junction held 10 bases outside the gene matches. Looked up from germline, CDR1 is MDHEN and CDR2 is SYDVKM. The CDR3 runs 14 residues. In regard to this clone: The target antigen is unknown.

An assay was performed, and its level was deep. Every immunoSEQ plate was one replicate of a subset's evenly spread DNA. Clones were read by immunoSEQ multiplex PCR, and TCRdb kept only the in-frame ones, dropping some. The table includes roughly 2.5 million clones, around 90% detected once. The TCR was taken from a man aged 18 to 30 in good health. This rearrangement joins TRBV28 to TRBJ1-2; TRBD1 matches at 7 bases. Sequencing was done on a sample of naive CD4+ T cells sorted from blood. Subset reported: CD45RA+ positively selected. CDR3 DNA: TGTGCCAGCACCTTTTCAGGGGGGAAGTATGGCTACACCTTC. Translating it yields CASTFSGGKYGYTF.